The rows below give T cell receptor beta chains drawn from one sample of a study of blood T cell repertoires in COVID-19. Sequencing used immunoSEQ multiplex PCR; TCRdb keeps in-frame clones, though not all of them. The data show under 65,000 clones, with around 76% seen just once and about 22% held by the top ten. Material for sequencing was peripheral blood. Receptor source: a woman in her sixties or seventies with acute or convalescent COVID-19. The CDR3 runs from the conserved cysteine through the conserved F or W. Fields, in order: clone size, V gene, J gene, D gene, CDR3 protein, CDR3 DNA. D genes are given only for firm matches. Part of the rows lack a size; the others show once, few, many or a class for expanded clones.

clone size: .
V gene: TRBV30
J gene: TRBJ1-3
D gene: .
CDR3 protein: CAWSASGSIYSGNTIYF
CDR3 DNA: TGTGCCTGGAGTGCCTCAGGGTCGATCTACTCTGGAAACACCATATATTTT

clone size: once
V gene: TRBV6-5
J gene: TRBJ2-5
D gene: TRBD2
CDR3 protein: CASSYGITGGQETQYF
CDR3 DNA: TGTGCCAGCAGTTACGGCATTACGGGGGGGCAAGAGACCCAGTACTTC

clone size: .
V gene: TRBV6-5
J gene: TRBJ1-2
D gene: .
CDR3 protein: CASTPSGSSYGYTF
CDR3 DNA: TGTGCCAGCACCCCCAGCGGGAGTAGCTATGGCTACACCTTC

clone size: .
V gene: TRBV19
J gene: TRBJ2-1
D gene: TRBD1
CDR3 protein: CASSIGTGQGSDEQFF
CDR3 DNA: TGTGCCAGTAGTATAGGAACGGGACAGGGGTCGGATGAGCAGTTCTTC

clone size: .
V gene: TRBV7-2
J gene: TRBJ1-2
D gene: .
CDR3 protein: CASSLVGAVRTHGYTF
CDR3 DNA: TGTGCCAGCAGCTTAGTGGGGGCAGTGAGGACGCATGGCTACACCTTC

clone size: .
V gene: TRBV7-2
J gene: TRBJ2-6
D gene: .
CDR3 protein: CASSLKHSGANVLTF
CDR3 DNA: TGTGCCAGCAGCTTAAAACACTCTGGGGCCAACGTCCTGACTTTC

clone size: .
V gene: TRBV5-6
J gene: TRBJ2-7
D gene: TRBD2
CDR3 protein: CASSREGSVTYEQYF
CDR3 DNA: TGTGCCAGCAGCCGGGAGGGGAGCGTGACCTACGAGCAGTACTTC

clone size: .
V gene: TRBV19
J gene: TRBJ1-1
D gene: .
CDR3 protein: CASSIGGHTEAFF
CDR3 DNA: TGTGCCAGTAGTATAGGAGGGCACACTGAAGCTTTCTTT

clone size: .
V gene: TRBV7-8
J gene: TRBJ2-3
D gene: TRBD1
CDR3 protein: CATTGTGWIGDTQYF
CDR3 DNA: TGTGCCACTACCGGGACAGGGTGGATTGGGGATACGCAGTATTTT

clone size: .
V gene: TRBV20-1
J gene: TRBJ2-1
D gene: .
CDR3 protein: CSAGERQVQFF
CDR3 DNA: TGCAGTGCGGGAGAGAGGCAAGTACAGTTCTTC

clone size: .
V gene: TRBV3-1/TRBV3-2
J gene: TRBJ2-1
D gene: .
CDR3 protein: CASSLSVGNHYAQFF
CDR3 DNA: TGTGCCAGCAGCCTCAGCGTGGGTAACCATTATGCGCAGTTCTTC

clone size: .
V gene: TRBV10-3
J gene: TRBJ2-2
D gene: TRBD2
CDR3 protein: CAISRSGGANGELFF
CDR3 DNA: TGTGCCATCAGTCGTAGCGGGGGGGCTAACGGGGAGCTGTTTTTT

clone size: .
V gene: TRBV7-8
J gene: TRBJ1-1
D gene: TRBD1
CDR3 protein: CASSSVDRGLTEAFF
CDR3 DNA: TGTGCCAGCAGCTCCGTGGACAGGGGTTTGACTGAAGCTTTCTTT

clone size: .
V gene: TRBV19
J gene: TRBJ2-1
D gene: TRBD2
CDR3 protein: CASRGGGWDEQFF
CDR3 DNA: TGTGCCAGCCGGGGGGGCGGTTGGGATGAGCAGTTCTTC

clone size: medium-sized
V gene: TRBV11-2
J gene: TRBJ2-1
D gene: TRBD2
CDR3 protein: CASSLELAGDEQFF
CDR3 DNA: TGTGCCAGCAGCTTAGAACTAGCGGGCGATGAGCAGTTCTTC

clone size: .
V gene: TRBV10-1
J gene: TRBJ2-7
D gene: .
CDR3 protein: CASSEGAVSYEQYF
CDR3 DNA: TGCGCCAGCAGTGAGGGAGCGGTCTCCTACGAGCAGTACTTC

clone size: .
V gene: TRBV12-5
J gene: TRBJ2-1
D gene: .
CDR3 protein: CASGSSDSLGEQFF
CDR3 DNA: TGTGCTAGTGGTTCCTCTGACAGCCTTGGGGAGCAGTTCTTC

clone size: .
V gene: TRBV2
J gene: TRBJ1-1
D gene: .
CDR3 protein: CASSERGNTEAFF
CDR3 DNA: TGTGCCAGCAGTGAACGGGGTAACACTGAAGCTTTCTTT

clone size: .
V gene: TRBV7-2
J gene: TRBJ2-1
D gene: .
CDR3 protein: CASSLEGVLATNEQFF
CDR3 DNA: TGTGCCAGCAGCTTAGAGGGAGTCTTAGCCACGAATGAGCAGTTCTTC

clone size: .
V gene: TRBV7-9
J gene: TRBJ1-6
D gene: .
CDR3 protein: CASSLGGTKDSPLHF
CDR3 DNA: TGTGCCAGCAGCTTAGGGGGCACCAAGGATTCACCCCTCCACTTT

clone size: .
V gene: TRBV5-1
J gene: TRBJ1-4
D gene: .
CDR3 protein: CASSAGIPTNEKLFF
CDR3 DNA: TGCGCCAGCAGCGCCGGTATCCCCACTAATGAAAAACTGTTTTTT

clone size: .
V gene: TRBV5-3
J gene: TRBJ2-2
D gene: .
CDR3 protein: CARSLVSVGIGELFF
CDR3 DNA: TGTGCCAGAAGCTTGGTCTCTGTCGGGATCGGGGAGCTGTTTTTT

clone size: .
V gene: TRBV7-2
J gene: TRBJ1-1
D gene: TRBD1
CDR3 protein: CASSTTGGVGRTEAFF
CDR3 DNA: TGTGCCAGCAGCACGACAGGGGGCGTAGGGCGGACTGAAGCTTTCTTT

clone size: .
V gene: TRBV2
J gene: TRBJ1-5
D gene: TRBD1
CDR3 protein: CASRGGPGNQPQHF
CDR3 DNA: TGTGCCAGCAGAGGGGGCCCGGGCAATCAGCCCCAGCATTTT

clone size: .
V gene: TRBV9
J gene: TRBJ1-1
D gene: TRBD1
CDR3 protein: CASSSSRDSNTEAFF
CDR3 DNA: TGTGCCAGCAGCTCTTCCCGGGACAGTAACACTGAAGCTTTCTTT

clone size: few
V gene: TRBV5-1
J gene: TRBJ1-2
D gene: TRBD1
CDR3 protein: CASSLVGQGAGYTF
CDR3 DNA: TGCGCCAGCAGCTTGGTGGGACAGGGGGCCGGCTACACCTTC

clone size: .
V gene: TRBV18
J gene: TRBJ1-1
D gene: .
CDR3 protein: CASSPPGMADTEAFF
CDR3 DNA: TGTGCCAGCTCACCCCCGGGAATGGCTGACACTGAAGCTTTCTTT

clone size: .
V gene: TRBV7-2
J gene: TRBJ1-1
D gene: .
CDR3 protein: CASSYPGQTNTEAFF
CDR3 DNA: TGTGCCAGCAGCTATCCTGGACAGACGAACACTGAAGCTTTCTTT

clone size: .
V gene: TRBV9
J gene: TRBJ1-3
D gene: .
CDR3 protein: CASSFGDGNTIYF
CDR3 DNA: TGTGCCAGCAGCTTTGGAGACGGAAACACCATATATTTT

clone size: .
V gene: TRBV5-1
J gene: TRBJ1-1
D gene: TRBD1
CDR3 protein: CASSLGDRRDGTEAFF
CDR3 DNA: TGCGCCAGCAGCTTGGGGGACAGGCGGGACGGCACTGAAGCTTTCTTT

clone size: few
V gene: TRBV10-1
J gene: TRBJ2-7
D gene: TRBD2
CDR3 protein: CASSSGDYEQYF
CDR3 DNA: TGCGCCAGCAGTAGCGGGGACTACGAGCAGTACTTC

clone size: .
V gene: TRBV9
J gene: TRBJ2-3
D gene: .
CDR3 protein: CASSVGLSTDTQYF
CDR3 DNA: TGTGCCAGCAGCGTAGGGCTGAGCACAGATACGCAGTATTTT

clone size: .
V gene: TRBV7-3
J gene: TRBJ1-1
D gene: .
CDR3 protein: CASSSNRQAEAFF
CDR3 DNA: TGTGCCAGCAGCTCAAACCGGCAGGCTGAAGCTTTCTTT

clone size: few
V gene: TRBV7-2
J gene: TRBJ2-3
D gene: TRBD2
CDR3 protein: CASSSSGGRTDTQYF
CDR3 DNA: TGTGCCAGCAGTTCTAGCGGGGGGCGCACAGATACGCAGTATTTT

clone size: .
V gene: TRBV20-1
J gene: TRBJ1-2
D gene: .
CDR3 protein: CSASPAENYGYTF
CDR3 DNA: TGCAGTGCTAGTCCCGCAGAAAACTATGGCTACACCTTC

clone size: once
V gene: TRBV5-6
J gene: TRBJ2-7
D gene: .
CDR3 protein: CASSLAQQEVPYEQYF
CDR3 DNA: TGTGCCAGCAGCTTGGCCCAGCAGGAGGTTCCCTACGAGCAGTACTTC